A selection of T cell receptor beta chains follows, all from one sample in a study of T cells in Graves' hyperthyroidism and ophthalmopathy. TCRdb re-analysed the multiplex PCR reads in MiXCR, keeping a single row per CDR3 protein. The sample contains around 400,000 distinct CDR3 sequences, about a sixth of which appear only once. The sample was blood. Source of these receptors: a woman aged 18-35 years with Graves' hyperthyroidism that later progressed to Graves' ophthalmopathy. The CDR3 runs from the conserved cysteine through the conserved F or W. D genes are given only for firm matches. Not all rows give a size; the values are once, few, many and, for expanded clones, a class.

d_call j_call v_call clone_size cdr3_nt cdr3_aa
. TRBJ2-2 TRBV20-1 many TGCAGTGCTAGACCGGGGTGGGACACCGGGGAGCTGTTTTTT CSARPGWDTGELFF
. TRBJ2-5 TRBV29-1 few TGCAGCGTCACAGGGAACCAAGAGACCCAGTACTTC CSVTGNQETQYF
. TRBJ2-5 TRBV7-2 many TGTGCCAGCAGCTGGCAGAGGTACCAAGAGACCCAGTACTTC CASSWQRYQETQYF
. TRBJ1-1 TRBV6-2/TRBV6-3 many TGTGCCAGCAGTACTCCTACTGAAGCTTTCTTT CASSTPTEAFF
TRBD2 TRBJ2-1 TRBV7-2 many TGTGCCAGCACTTCACAGGCGGGAGCCTACCTTGGGCAGTTCTTC CASTSQAGAYLGQFF
TRBD2 TRBJ2-1 TRBV7-9 many TGTGCCAGCAGCTCCCCCCAGCGGGAGGGGGGCAATGAGCAGTTCTTC CASSSPQREGGNEQFF
. TRBJ2-7 TRBV2 many TGTGCCAGCAGGCTGGTAGGGGGCGAGCAGTACTTC CASRLVGGEQYF
. TRBJ1-2 TRBV4-1 . TGCGCCAGCAGCCAAGAATCCGGGGCGCTCGATGGCTACACCTTC CASSQESGALDGYTF
TRBD2 TRBJ2-1 TRBV9 . TGTGCCAGCAGCGGCACTAGCGGGAGAGAATCTGACAATGAGCAGTTCTTC CASSGTSGRESDNEQFF
. TRBJ2-1 TRBV6-2/TRBV6-3 . TGTGCCACCTCGGGGTATCAGTCCTACAATGAGCAGTTCTTC CATSGYQSYNEQFF
TRBD1 TRBJ2-7 TRBV15 many TGTGCCACCAGCAATGGGACAGGGGGAGCCTACGAGCAGTACTTC CATSNGTGGAYEQYF
TRBD2 TRBJ2-7 TRBV7-8 many TGTGCCAGCAGCTTATTGGCTAGCGGGAGCGAGCAGTACTTC CASSLLASGSEQYF
. TRBJ1-2 TRBV5-6 . TGTGCCAGCAGCCCGGGGCGCGCAAAGCTAGCTAACTATGGCTACACCTTC CASSPGRAKLANYGYTF
. TRBJ1-1 TRBV28 many TGTGCCAGCAGTTTATACGCCTCCCGCGGGGCAAACACTGAAGCTTTCTTT CASSLYASRGANTEAFF
. TRBJ2-7 TRBV10-2 many TGCGCCAGCAGTGAGGGGGCGTACGAGCAGTACTTC CASSEGAYEQYF
TRBD2 TRBJ2-1 TRBV12-3/TRBV12-4 many TGTGCCAGCATTCCAACTAGCGGGGGGTACAATGAGCAGTTCTTC CASIPTSGGYNEQFF
. TRBJ2-7 TRBV7-8 many TGTGCCAGCATGGGGGCGGGGGCTTACGAGCAGTACTTC CASMGAGAYEQYF
. TRBJ2-2 TRBV20-1 many TGCAGTGCTAGGGAAAACGGGAGACGACCCGGGGAGCTGTTTTTT CSARENGRRPGELFF
TRBD1 TRBJ1-1 TRBV25-1 . TGTGCCAGCAGGGACAGGGGGCTCCCTGAAGCTTTCTTT CASRDRGLPEAFF
TRBD1 TRBJ1-4 TRBV7-2 . TGTGCCAGCAGCTTAGCCTTTGACAGGGCAGTAGGTGAAAGACTGTTTTTT CASSLAFDRAVGERLFF
TRBD1 TRBJ1-2 TRBV6-6 . TGTGCCAGCAGTTACTCGGACAGGGGCGGCTATGGCTACACCTTC CASSYSDRGGYGYTF
TRBD2 TRBJ2-3 TRBV20-1 many TGCAGTGCTAAAACTTGGGGGACTAGCGGGAAAGCCATCACAGATACGCAGTATTTT CSAKTWGTSGKAITDTQYF
TRBD1 TRBJ2-5 TRBV29-1 few TGCAGCGTTGAAGATGCGGGACAGGGGGAGACCCAGTACTTC CSVEDAGQGETQYF
TRBD1 TRBJ1-1 TRBV24-1 many TGTGCCACCCGGGACAGGGGGAACACTGAAGCTTTCTTT CATRDRGNTEAFF
. TRBJ2-2 TRBV3-1 once TGTGCCAGCAGCCCTGGCGCGGGCCCCAACACCGGGGTGCTGTTTTTT CASSPGAGPNTGVLFF
TRBD2 TRBJ2-5 TRBV29-1 once TGCAGCGTTGGACTAGCGGGAGGAGAGACCCAGTACTTC CSVGLAGGETQYF
TRBD2 TRBJ2-2 TRBV12-3/TRBV12-4 . TGTGCCAGCAGTTTAGCGAGCGGGAGGGGCACCGGGGAGCTGTTTTTT CASSLASGRGTGELFF
. TRBJ2-7 TRBV4-3 few TGCGCCAGCAGCCAAGATGATACGGTGGGTCGGCAGTACTTC CASSQDDTVGRQYF
. TRBJ1-3 TRBV10-3 few TGTGCCATCAGTGAGGCGGGCTCTGGAAACACCATATATTTT CAISEAGSGNTIYF
. TRBJ1-5 TRBV15 few TGTGCCACGGATCCGACGGGGGTGAGGAATCAGCCCCAGCATTTT CATDPTGVRNQPQHF
TRBD1 TRBJ1-6 TRBV7-9 many TGTGCCAGCAGCCCCCAGGGGGCACGGAATTCACCCCTCCACTTT CASSPQGARNSPLHF
TRBD1 TRBJ2-2 TRBV9 many TGTGCCAGCAATCGACAGGGGACCGGGGAGCTGTTTTTT CASNRQGTGELFF
. TRBJ1-2 TRBV7-9 many TGTGCCAGCAGCTTAGGCGGCGGAGGGACCAACTATGGCTACACCTTC CASSLGGGGTNYGYTF
. TRBJ2-7 TRBV4-1 . TGCGCCAGCAGCCAAGCCCTCAGTGCCAGTGCGGGGGACAGCTACGAGCAGTACTTC CASSQALSASAGDSYEQYF
. TRBJ2-1 TRBV2 many TGTGCCAGCAGTGACGGGGGTAGGCATGAGCAGTTCTTC CASSDGGRHEQFF
. TRBJ2-1 TRBV20-1 many TGCAGTGCTAGCGGGAGTCCCTACAATGAGCAGTTCTTC CSASGSPYNEQFF
TRBD2 TRBJ2-5 TRBV25-1 . TGTGCCAGCAGTGAGTGGACTAGCGAATATTCGGAGACCCAGTACTTC CASSEWTSEYSETQYF
. TRBJ2-2 TRBV10-3 . TGTGCCATCAGTGAAAACAGAAATACCGGGGAGCTGTTTTTT CAISENRNTGELFF
. TRBJ2-7 TRBV12-3/TRBV12-4 . TGTGCCAGCAGTTTCTCTGACAGATTCGAGTACGAGCAGTACTTC CASSFSDRFEYEQYF
. TRBJ2-3 TRBV5-1 few TGCGCCAGCAGCTTGAGGAGGGCCGATACGCAGTATTTT CASSLRRADTQYF
. TRBJ1-1 TRBV7-9 few TGTGCCAGCAGCTTAGGGGACCGAGGGAACACTGAAGCTTTCTTT CASSLGDRGNTEAFF
. TRBJ1-1 TRBV4-2 many TGTGCCAGCAGCCCTCAGGATATTGGGAACACTGAAGCTTTCTTT CASSPQDIGNTEAFF